This T cell receptor beta chain was captured by sequencing in a study of spatial heterogeneity in lung cancer. General observations from the study: Compared with follow-up, resection was when ubiquitous expanded tumor TCRs appeared in blood more.

TCRdb passed the 5' RACE reads through MiXCR, listing each CDR3 protein once. The data contain approximately 52,000 distinct CDR3 sequences, approximately 5% of them seen just once; the ten biggest clones take up approximately 12%. Germline CDR1 reads LGHDT; CDR2 reads YNNKEL (reference sequence). The CDR3 is 12 residues long. Indicated time point: sample taken at primary tumor resection. As regards this clonotype: Its antigen is currently unknown. The junction shows a germline mismatch at one end, possibly a read error.

This chain uses TRBV3-1 with TRBJ1-1; 7 positions agree with TRBD1. The origin of this receptor is a male donor with early-stage non-small cell lung cancer. This sample comprised PBMCs, obtained at surgery. In DNA form, the CDR3 reads TGTGCCGGCAGCCACCGAGGGGGCGAAGCTTTCTTT. It encodes CAGSHRGGEAFF.